These 30 T cell receptor beta chains share one sample of origin, sequenced in a study of blood T cell repertoires in COVID-19. Assay: immunoSEQ multiplex PCR; the TCRdb copy retains only in-frame clones and omits some. The data contain approximately 150,000 clones, approximately 80% of them singletons. Sequenced material: PBMCs or T cells enriched from blood (not recorded which). These TCRs come from a man in his fifties or sixties in a cohort exposed to, infected with or recovered from COVID-19 (not recorded which).

V usage is TRBV5-1 and J usage is TRBJ1-1, with 11 bases matching TRBD1. With V trimmed by 4 bases and J by 4 bases, 3 bases remained unmatched. Germline-derived CDR1 and CDR2 are SGHRS and YFSETQ. The CDR3 is 14 amino acids. Here the CDR3 reads CASSRDRGTTEAFF. The CDR3 DNA reads TGCGCCAGCAGCCGGGACAGGGGGACCACTGAAGCTTTCTTT.

CDR3 protein: CASSSGQGNTEAFF. The CDR3 DNA is TGTGCCAGCAGCTCGGGACAGGGGAACACTGAAGCTTTCTTT. The chain joins TRBV13 to TRBJ1-1; 9 positions match TRBD1. The germline V gene has CDR1 PRHDT and CDR2 FYEKMQ (reference sequence). The V gene end was trimmed by 4 bases and the J gene end by 1 base; junction bases not matched to a gene: 1. The length of the CDR3 is 14 residues.

The V and J genes are TRBV5-1 and TRBJ2-3; the D gene is possibly TRBD2 (6 bases). This CDR3 has 15 amino acids. Trimming took off 0 bases at V and 0 bases at J, with 8 bases between the two ends. Germline lookup yields CDR1 SGHRS and CDR2 YFSETQ. CDR3 protein: CASSLVSGSTDTQYF. In DNA, the CDR3 is TGCGCCAGCAGCTTGGTGAGCGGGAGCACAGATACGCAGTATTTT.

The J gene is TRBJ2-7, the V gene TRBV27; D not resolved. CDR1 and CDR2 (germline): MNHEY, SMNVEV (reference sequence). V was shortened by 3 bases and J by 4 bases, with 13 bases between the two germline ends. The CDR3 covers 14 residues. CDR3 amino acids: CASSLTPYGYEQYF. For the CDR3, the DNA is TGTGCCAGCAGTTTGACTCCTTACGGGTACGAGCAGTACTTC.

V and J are TRBV6-5 and TRBJ1-5; 9 nucleotides agree with TRBD1. The CDR3 totals 14 residues. Trimming took 7 bases from V and 5 from J; bases not matched to a gene: 6. The germline CDR1 and CDR2 sequences are MNHEY and SVGAGI. The CDR3 DNA sequence: TGTGCCAGCAAGACGGGACAGGGAGATCAGCCCCAGCATTTT. It translates to CASKTGQGDQPQHF.

V and J are TRBV24-1 and TRBJ1-2, with D unresolved. The CDR3 has 12 amino acids. The V gene lost 3 bases and the J gene lost 7 bases, with 8 bases spanning the gap. Germline CDR1 is KGHDR and CDR2 is SFDVKD. CDR3: CATSDSGSGYTF. In DNA form, the CDR3 reads TGTGCCACCAGTGATAGTGGGAGTGGCTACACCTTC.

Only a few counts were recorded for this clone. The rearrangement joins TRBV28 to TRBJ1-5; 9 bases line up with TRBD1. Germline V lookup: CDR1 MDHEN, CDR2 SYDVKM. The CDR3 totals 16 residues. V shed 2 bases, J shed 3 bases, and the junction held 5 bases outside the gene matches. DNA of the CDR3: TGTGCCAGCAGTTTACGGACAGGGGCTTTCAATCAGCCCCAGCATTTT. Translation: CASSLRTGAFNQPQHF.

V is TRBV6-5 and J is TRBJ2-5; 13 bases align to TRBD2. V lost 6 bases, J lost 5 bases, and 3 bases stayed unmatched. Germline values: CDR1 MNHEY, CDR2 SVGAGI. There are 14 residues in the CDR3. The CDR3 is CASRTSGGLETQYF. CDR3 nucleotides: TGTGCCAGCAGGACTAGCGGGGGGTTGGAGACCCAGTACTTC.

The V gene is TRBV5-1, the J gene TRBJ2-5; 8 nucleotides align to TRBD2. This CDR3 contains 16 residues. With 0 bases clipped from V and 5 bases from J, the junction kept 9 bases outside the gene matches. The germline CDR1 and CDR2 sequences are SGHRS and YFSETQ. CDR3 sequence: CASSLGLTGGMETQYF. The CDR3 DNA reads TGCGCCAGCAGCTTGGGTTTGACGGGAGGGATGGAGACCCAGTACTTC.

Written as DNA, the CDR3 is TGTGCCATCAGCCCGGGACAGGGCGCTCGGACAGATACGCAGTATTTT. Encoded protein: CAISPGQGARTDTQYF. V usage is TRBV10-3 and J usage is TRBJ2-3, with TRBD1 matching over 9 bases. The germline V gene has CDR1 ENHRY and CDR2 SYGVKD. V was clipped by 6 bases and J by 3 bases; unmatched bases: 10. This CDR3 region has 16 residues.

This chain links TRBV28 with TRBJ1-4, with TRBD1 matching over 7 bases. The CDR3 contains 12 residues. Germline CDR1 is MDHEN and CDR2 is SYDVKM. The J segment lost 8 bases and the V segment lost 7 bases, leaving 4 bases of the junction unmatched. The CDR3 DNA sequence: TGTGCCAGCAAGGGGGCGCGAGAAAAACTGTTTTTT. Its protein is CASKGAREKLFF. Together with reference TRBV28 and TRBJ1-4, the CDR3 gives the full variable domain: DVKVTQSSRYLVKRTGEKVFLECVQDMDHENMFWYRQDPGLGLRLIYFSYDVKMKEKGDIPEGYSVSREKKERFSLILESASTNQTSMYLCASKGAREKLFFGSGTQLSVL.

The chain carries TRBV6-5 and TRBJ2-1; 12 positions agree with TRBD1. V lost 2 bases, J lost 12 bases, and 11 bases stayed unmatched. This CDR3 has 16 amino acids. The germline CDR1 and CDR2 sequences are MNHEY and SVGAGI. The CDR3 DNA reads as TGTGCCAGCAGTTACATGGGGACAGGGGGCGCCCCGGTGCAGTTCTTC. Translated: CASSYMGTGGAPVQFF.

The rearrangement uses TRBV30 and TRBJ1-6; 7 bases are a match to TRBD1. This CDR3 contains 18 residues. Trimming removed 4 bases from V and 1 base from J; junction bases left unmatched: 13. CDR1 GTSNPN and CDR2 SVGIG come from the germline V gene (reference sequence). CDR3 DNA sequence: TGTGCCTGGAAGGGGGTGTCAGGGGGTCGGTCCTATAATTCACCCCTCCACTTT. This sequence encodes CAWKGVSGGRSYNSPLHF.

The chain carries TRBV5-8 and TRBJ1-2; 7 bases match TRBD1. With V trimmed by 4 bases and J by 8 bases, 8 bases remained unmatched. CDR1 SGHTS and CDR2 YDEGEE come from the germline V gene. The CDR3 totals 13 residues. The CDR3 loop reads CASSLGGSGGYTF. CDR3 coding DNA: TGTGCCAGCAGCCTAGGGGGCTCGGGGGGCTACACCTTC.

This rearrangement joins TRBV28 to TRBJ1-1, with 7 nucleotides matching TRBD1. Looked up from germline, CDR1 is MDHEN and CDR2 is SYDVKM. Trimming at V came to 5 bases and at J to 4 bases, leaving 10 bases not matched to a gene. The CDR3 covers 15 residues. Here the CDR3 reads CASSPGTAGRTEAFF. CDR3 nucleotide sequence: TGTGCCAGCAGTCCCGGGACAGCAGGACGCACTGAAGCTTTCTTT.

This clone was seen once. V and J are TRBV29-1 and TRBJ2-7; 7 nucleotides agree with TRBD1. The CDR3 length is 11 residues. J was trimmed by 4 bases and V by 6 bases; bases with no gene match: 3. In germline, CDR1 is SQVTM, CDR2 ANQGSEA. The CDR3 protein is CSVIQGYEQYF. CDR3 DNA: TGCAGCGTCATACAGGGGTACGAGCAGTACTTC.

The rearrangement links TRBV5-1 to TRBJ2-2; D remains unclear. V lost 0 bases and J lost 8, with 11 bases in between. The CDR3 is 14 amino acids. Germline loops: CDR1 SGHRS, CDR2 YFSETQ. CDR3 DNA sequence: TGCGCCAGCAGCTTGGATAGTCTATCGGGGGAGCTGTTTTTT. Amino acid sequence: CASSLDSLSGELFF.

The chain recombines TRBV4-3 with TRBJ1-2; 7 positions agree with TRBD1. From germline, CDR1 is LGHNA and CDR2 YSLEER. This CDR3 is 15 amino acids long. The ends lost 2 bases at V and 4 bases at J; junction bases unmatched: 7. CDR3 DNA sequence: TGCGCCAGCAGCCAACAGACAGGGCCTTTCTATGGCTACACCTTC. Translating gives CASSQQTGPFYGYTF.

This sequence joins TRBV21-1 and TRBJ2-7; TRBD2 is the table's D call, not checked against the DNA. TRBV21-1 represents a pseudogene. The CDR3 runs 20 residues. This CDR3 reads CASSKAWAGGHGPNSYEQYF. In DNA, the CDR3 is TGTGCCAGCAGCAAAGCGTGGGCGGGGGGGCATGGGCCCAACTCCTACGAGCAGTACTTC.

The rearrangement joins TRBV6-4 to TRBJ1-1, with a tentative D call TRBD1 (6 bases). The germline V gene encodes CDR1 MRHNA and CDR2 SNTAGT. The CDR3 extends over 15 amino acids. Trimming took off 6 bases at V and 4 bases at J, with 18 bases between the two ends. The CDR3 loop is CASRKTGHFLTEAFF. The CDR3 DNA sequence: TGTGCCAGCAGGAAAACGGGACACTTTCTCACTGAAGCTTTCTTT.

The chain employs TRBV9 and TRBJ2-1; 7 positions agree with TRBD2. Trimming took 0 bases from V and 9 from J; bases not matched to a gene: 9. The CDR3 is 15 amino acids. Looked up from germline, CDR1 is SGDLS and CDR2 is YYNGEE. The CDR3 reads CASSVGAGVGVEQFF. The CDR3, as DNA: TGTGCCAGCAGCGTAGGTGCGGGAGTTGGGGTTGAGCAGTTCTTC.

The chain is built from TRBV21-1 and TRBJ2-1; no check of the table's D call, TRBD2, against the DNA was made. TRBV21-1 is recorded as a pseudogene. The CDR3 totals 16 residues. In DNA, the CDR3 is TGTGCCAGCAGCAAAGCGCGACTAGCTAGGTACAATGAGCAGTTCTTC. As protein: CASSKARLARYNEQFF.

The chain recombines TRBV15 with TRBJ1-6, with a possible D match to TRBD1 (5 bases). The CDR3 spans 16 residues. Trimming removed 3 bases at V and 9 bases at J, with 18 bases between. Looked up from germline, CDR1 is LNHNV and CDR2 is YYDKDF (reference sequence). CDR3 in amino acids: CATSSRLAGVGSPLHF. The CDR3 coding sequence is TGTGCCACCAGCAGTCGCTTAGCGGGGGTAGGTTCACCCCTCCACTTT.

This rearrangement joins TRBV15 to TRBJ2-5; 8 positions agree with TRBD2. This CDR3 has 17 residues. V was clipped by 5 bases and J by 5 bases; unmatched bases: 16. The germline V gene has CDR1 LNHNV and CDR2 YYDKDF (reference sequence). CDR3 sequence reads: CATSGAGPAGELETQYF. The CDR3 DNA reads TGTGCCACCAGCGGAGCAGGGCCAGCGGGAGAACTTGAGACCCAGTACTTC.

This chain joins TRBV29-1 and TRBJ2-1, with a tentative D call TRBD2 (6 bases). This CDR3 comprises 14 residues. V dropped 6 bases and J dropped 1 base, with 13 bases sitting between them. Germline V gene sequence: CDR1 SQVTM, CDR2 ANQGSEA. The CDR3 DNA reads as TGCAGCGTCTCACGACTAGTATCCTACAATGAGCAGTTCTTC. This sequence encodes CSVSRLVSYNEQFF.

The chain recombines TRBV6-2 or TRBV6-3 with TRBJ1-5; D is unresolved. CDR3 size: 15 residues. Germline assignment: CDR1 MNHEY and CDR2 SVGEGT. V lost 2 bases to trimming and J lost 3 bases, with 11 bases between them. The CDR3 sequence: CASSYQGLYNQPQHF. CDR3 bases: TGTGCCAGCAGTTACCAAGGACTGTACAATCAGCCCCAGCATTTT.

The chain recombines TRBV7-3 with TRBJ2-1, with 11 positions matching TRBD2. Germline CDR1 SGHTA, CDR2 FQGTGA. The CDR3 runs 15 residues. J gave up 5 bases and V 5 bases, and 5 bases lay outside the gene matches. The CDR3 region has the DNA TGTGCCAGCAGCCTACTAGCGGGAGCCCACAATGAGCAGTTCTTC. Translated: CASSLLAGAHNEQFF.

V is TRBV7-3 and J is TRBJ1-1; TRBD1 agrees at 11 bases. V was pared by 2 bases and J by 4 bases, with 0 bases of the junction left unmatched. The CDR3 is 14 residues long. Germline V gene sequence: CDR1 SGHTA, CDR2 FQGTGA. The CDR3 is CASSLGQGATEAFF. CDR3 DNA: TGTGCCAGCAGCTTAGGACAGGGGGCCACTGAAGCTTTCTTT.

The table lists this clone with a count of one. The V gene is TRBV5-6, the J gene TRBJ2-7, with 11 nucleotides matching TRBD2. The CDR3 is 15 amino acids. CDR1 and CDR2 from the germline V gene are SGHDT and YYEEEE. V was pared by 5 bases and J by 2 bases, with 6 bases of the junction left unmatched. CDR3 coding DNA: TGTGCCAGCAGACCCACTAGCGGGAGAACCTACGAGCAGTACTTC. Amino acids: CASRPTSGRTYEQYF.

V gene TRBV13 combines with J gene TRBJ1-1; 10 bases are shared with TRBD1. V lost 7 bases to trimming and J lost 0 bases; unmatched junction nucleotides: 14. CDR1 and CDR2 from the germline V gene are PRHDT and FYEKMQ (reference sequence). The CDR3 runs 18 residues. CDR3 nucleotides: TGTGCCAGCATCGCGGTTGGGACAGGGGTAGGGTTGAACACTGAAGCTTTCTTT. This encodes CASIAVGTGVGLNTEAFF. Full variable domain (rest looked up from reference TRBV13 and TRBJ1-1): AAGVIQSPRHLIKEKRETATLKCYPIPRHDTVYWYQQGPGQDPQFLISFYEKMQSDKGSIPDRFSAQQFSDYHSELNMSSLELGDSALYFCASIAVGTGVGLNTEAFFGQGTRLTVV.